The clone carrying this T cell receptor (beta chain) occurred a few times. Germline V gene sequence: CDR1 SEHNR, CDR2 FQNEAQ (reference sequence). Trimming shortened V by 5 bases and J by 3 bases, and 17 bases separated the two germline ends. The length of the CDR3 is 15 residues. This sample is drawn from a study of glioma-infiltrating T cells after dendritic cell vaccination. Primers: 60 V beta forward and 13 J beta reverse. Here immunoSEQ multiplex PCR was the method, and the copy in TCRdb shows in-frame clones only, minus some. The table shows roughly 83,000 clones, with 86% occurring only once. V and J are TRBV7-9 and TRBJ2-7, with D perhaps TRBD1 (5 bases). The sequencing here drew on blood, taken before dendritic cell vaccination. This clonotype originated in a human donor with glioblastoma. The CDR3 DNA is TGTGCCAGCAGCCCACCCACAGGAACACTCTACGAGCAGTACTTC. Residues: CASSPPTGTLYEQYF.